Following are 4 T cell receptor beta chains from one sample sequenced in a study of identical twins. Each CDR3 protein is one row after TCRdb ran MiXCR on the 5' RACE reads. Here the sample spans 570,000 or so distinct CDR3 sequences, 9.6% being singletons. The data also belong to a second study, concerning yellow fever vaccine responses in identical twins.

Material: PBMCs. The receptors derive from a woman under 30 in good health.

The CDR3: CASTPGRGGPYNEQFF. CDR3 nucleotide sequence: TGTGCCAGCACCCCAGGGAGGGGGGGCCCCTACAATGAGCAGTTCTTC. V is TRBV12-3 or TRBV12-4 and J is TRBJ2-1; weak D call: TRBD2 (7 bases). Trimming left V 7 bases short and J 2 bases short, with 18 bases between. This CDR3 spans 16 amino acids.

This clonotype has a handful of counts. The chain has TRBV15 and TRBJ1-5; D is possibly TRBD1 (6 bases). The CDR3 runs 16 residues. Germline V CDR1 and CDR2: LNHNV, YYDKDF (reference sequence). With 8 bases removed from V and 4 bases from J, the gap between germline ends came to 21 bases. CDR3: CATRTTGLGDNQPQHF. The CDR3, as DNA: TGTGCCACCCGTACGACAGGACTCGGCGATAATCAGCCCCAGCATTTT.

This clonotype has at least ten counts. The chain carries TRBV12-3 or TRBV12-4 and TRBJ2-1; the D gene is possibly TRBD2 (5 bases). The V and J ends lost 3 bases and 7 bases respectively, with 10 bases between them. CDR3 length: 13 amino acids. CDR3 protein: CASSFSGWNEQFF. The CDR3 DNA sequence: TGTGCCAGCAGTTTTTCGGGGTGGAATGAGCAGTTCTTC.

Only a few counts were recorded for this clonotype. CDR3 sequence: CASSPNQRSSYEQYF. CDR3 bases: TGTGCCAGCAGCCCGAACCAGAGGAGCTCCTACGAGCAGTACTTC. The chain has TRBV4-2 and TRBJ2-7; D is unresolved. This CDR3 has 15 residues. CDR1 and CDR2 from the germline V gene are LGHNA and YNFKEQ. V dropped 4 bases and J dropped 0 bases, with 13 bases sitting between them.